The subject of this entry is one TCR beta chain. Germline V CDR1 and CDR2: SGHTA, FQGTGA. This CDR3 is built from 18 residues. The J segment lost 4 bases and the V segment lost 0 bases, leaving 7 bases of the junction unmatched. The data were obtained in a study of cytomegalovirus exposure and HLA in healthy donors. Libraries were prepared by immunoSEQ multiplex PCR; TCRdb keeps only in-frame clonotypes and omits some of them. The table includes around 75,000 clones, about 82% detected once. The receptor's source is a man aged 25 to 45 in good health and CMV-seronegative. The chain employs TRBV7-3 and TRBJ2-1; 12 bases match TRBD2. Input material: PBMCs. The CDR3 spells CASSLTSTSGGIYNEQFF. The CDR3 DNA sequence: TGTGCCAGCAGCTTAACTTCGACTAGCGGGGGAATTTACAATGAGCAGTTCTTC.